This note documents a single T cell receptor beta chain sequence. Its antigen is not known. Germline CDR1 and CDR2: LNHNV and YYDKDF (reference sequence). This CDR3 spans 16 amino acids. V lost 1 base, J lost 8 bases, and 7 bases stayed unmatched. Method: immunoSEQ multiplex PCR; TCRdb's copy keeps in-frame clones and lacks some. Of roughly 150,000 clones listed, more than 80% are singletons. This entry is derived from a study of cytotoxic CD8 clonotypes in ibrutinib-treated CLL. Study-wide background: Under twelve relapsed/refractory, some 16 treatment-naive; around 18 IGHV unmutated. Overall study results and limits: The study found baseline clonality above age-matched healthy donors, tracking circulating CD8+ T-cell counts. Timing of sampling differed between sustained-remission and progressing patients.

This chain connects TRBV15 to TRBJ1-4, with 10 nucleotides matching TRBD1. This receptor was obtained from a human donor with chronic lymphocytic leukemia. Sequencing used PBMCs, obtained after 24 months of ibrutinib treatment. The CDR3 region is CATSRVGTGAGEKLFF. The CDR3 DNA sequence: TGTGCCACCAGCAGAGTAGGGACAGGGGCGGGGGAAAAACTGTTTTTT.